What follows are 25 T cell receptor beta chains derived from one specimen sequenced in a study of spatial heterogeneity in lung cancer. The time point is: sample taken at primary tumor resection. Each CDR3 protein is one row after TCRdb ran MiXCR on the 5' RACE reads. The profile shows about 5,800 distinct CDR3 sequences, 10% to 15% of them singletons. The specimen comprised normal lung tissue next to the tumor, sampled at surgery. Receptors were obtained from a female donor with early-stage non-small cell lung cancer.

This clonotype appeared a few times. This chain's CDR3 is CASSLPGLAGGYEQFF. For the CDR3, the DNA is TGTGCCAGCAGCTTACCGGGACTAGCGGGAGGCTATGAGCAGTTCTTC. This rearrangement joins TRBV7-2 to TRBJ2-1, with 15 bases identical to TRBD2. Germline V gene sequence: CDR1 SGHTA, CDR2 FQGNSA. The CDR3 is 16 residues long. With V trimmed by 2 bases and J by 8 bases, 4 bases remained unmatched.

This clonotype is labeled as medium-sized (0.01 to 0.1%). The J gene is TRBJ2-1, the V gene TRBV9, with TRBD1 identical over 9 bases. Germline CDR1 and CDR2: SGDLS and YYNGEE. V gave up 4 bases and J gave up 0 bases; unmatched junction bases: 5. The CDR3 spans 16 residues. The CDR3 here is CASSPGTGSSYNEQFF. The CDR3 coding sequence is TGTGCCAGCAGCCCAGGGACAGGGAGCTCCTACAATGAGCAGTTCTTC. Together with reference TRBV9 and TRBJ2-1, the CDR3 gives the full variable domain: DSGVTQTPKHLITATGQRVTLRCSPRSGDLSVYWYQQSLDQGLQFLIQYYNGEERAKGNILERFSAQQFPDLHSELNLSSLELGDSALYFCASSPGTGSSYNEQFFGPGTRLTVL.

This clonotype is labeled as medium-sized. This chain connects TRBV6-6 to TRBJ1-1, with D perhaps TRBD1 (5 bases). V lost 5 bases to trimming and J lost 8 bases, with 15 bases between them. CDR1 is MNHNY and CDR2 is SVGAGI in the germline V gene (reference sequence). The CDR3 is 13 amino acids. Written as DNA, the CDR3 is TGTGCCAGCAGTGTCGGTCGACAGACAGAAGCTTTCTTT. This encodes CASSVGRQTEAFF.

This clonotype was counted a few times. The rearrangement links TRBV19 to TRBJ1-5; D is undetermined. V lost 4 bases and J lost 1, with 11 bases in between. Germline CDR1 LNHDA, CDR2 SQIVND (reference sequence). The CDR3 is 15 residues long. DNA of the CDR3: TGTGCCAGTAGTACGACCCTCGGGAGCAATCAGCCCCAGCATTTT. Its translation: CASSTTLGSNQPQHF.

Relative to its sample, this clonotype is medium-sized. The chain carries TRBV4-3 and TRBJ1-6; TRBD1 is a possible D gene (6 bases). Looked up from germline, CDR1 is LGHNA and CDR2 is YSLEER. Trimming pared 2 bases from V and 9 bases from J, leaving 14 bases between. The CDR3 is made up of 15 amino acids. The CDR3 loop is CASSQSRGGLSPLHF. In nucleotides, the CDR3 is TGCGCCAGCAGCCAAAGCCGTGGGGGGCTTTCACCCCTCCACTTT.

CDR3 sequence (DNA): TGTGCCAGCAGCCGCAACCGACTAGCGGGGCCATCGTTCTTC. Translation gives CASSRNRLAGPSFF. The rearrangement uses TRBV3-1 and TRBJ2-1, with 11 bases matching TRBD2. Germline V lookup: CDR1 LGHDT, CDR2 YNNKEL (reference sequence). The length of the CDR3 is 14 residues. V dropped 4 bases and J dropped 15; count of bases not matched to a gene: 11.

This clonotype has at least ten counts. The rearrangement uses TRBV14 and TRBJ1-5, with D unresolved. The CDR3 is 13 residues long. Trimming took 4 bases from V and 15 from J, leaving 19 bases between them. Germline V CDR1 and CDR2: SGHDN, FVKESK. The CDR3 is CASSPGGSAARHF. CDR3 sequence (DNA): TGTGCCAGCAGCCCAGGAGGTTCGGCCGCTCGGCATTTT.

This clonotype was observed at least ten times. The chain has TRBV7-8 and TRBJ2-5; D may be TRBD1 (6 bases). There are 13 residues in the CDR3. The V end lost 6 bases, the J end lost 5 bases, and 13 bases lay between the germline ends. Germline V gives CDR1 SGHVS, CDR2 FQNEAQ. CDR3 sequence (DNA): TGTGCCAGCAGGCTGGACAGTCTGGAGACCCAGTACTTC. Its protein product is CASRLDSLETQYF.

This clonotype has a handful of counts. This chain joins TRBV4-1 and TRBJ2-1; D could derive from TRBD1 or TRBD2 (7 bases each). Trimming cost V 3 bases and J 8 bases, with 17 bases left between them. CDR3 length: 15 residues. From germline, CDR1 is MGHRA and CDR2 YSYEKL. In DNA, the CDR3 is TGCGCCAGCAGCCACGGACTAGGCAGGGGGGATGAGCAGTTCTTC. Residues: CASSHGLGRGDEQFF.

This chain joins TRBV7-3 and TRBJ2-3; D might be TRBD1 or TRBD2, each matching 5 bases. Germline CDR1 is SGHTA and CDR2 is FQGTGA. V lost 4 bases to trimming and J lost 4 bases, with 12 bases between them. The CDR3 is 14 amino acids. DNA for the CDR3: TGTGCCAGCAGCTGGGGGTCTGCTGCAGATACGCAGTATTTT. It encodes CASSWGSAADTQYF.

This clonotype was counted at least ten times. This CDR3 reads CASSPRASGRVGGELFF. The CDR3 nucleotides are TGTGCCAGCAGCCCCCGCGCTAGCGGGAGAGTAGGCGGGGAGCTGTTTTTT. The chain employs TRBV3-1 and TRBJ2-2; 10 bases agree with TRBD2. Germline V lookup: CDR1 LGHDT, CDR2 YNNKEL (reference sequence). The CDR3 spans 17 residues. Trimming removed 4 bases from V and 7 bases from J; junction bases left unmatched: 12. The full variable domain, completed using reference TRBV3-1 and TRBJ2-2, is DTAVSQTPKYLVTQMGNDKSIKCEQNLGHDTMYWYKQDSKKFLKIMFSYNNKELIINETVPNRFSPKSPDKAHLNLHINSLELGDSAVYFCASSPRASGRVGGELFFGEGSRLTVL.

The sample holds a few counts of this clonotype. The chain carries TRBV6-5 and TRBJ2-1, with 10 bases matching TRBD2. V gave up 6 bases and J gave up 7 bases; unmatched junction bases: 15. Per the germline V gene, CDR1 is MNHEY and CDR2 is SVGAGI. The CDR3 is 17 residues long. CDR3 protein: CASSPTPTSGWGNEQFF. As DNA, the CDR3 is TGTGCCAGCAGCCCTACCCCGACTAGCGGGTGGGGGAATGAGCAGTTCTTC.

This chain connects TRBV4-2 to TRBJ2-7; either TRBD1 or TRBD2 may supply D (6 bases each). CDR1 is LGHNA, CDR2 YNFKEQ, per germline. The V and J ends lost 4 bases and 3 bases respectively, with 10 bases between them. The CDR3 totals 13 residues. CDR3 coding DNA: TGTGCCAGCAGCCCCGGGGGCGTCTACGAGCAGTACTTC. It is translated as CASSPGGVYEQYF.

This clonotype was counted ten times or more. V and J are TRBV5-6 and TRBJ1-1; D is unclear. The CDR3 has 15 amino acids. Germline CDR1 is SGHDT and CDR2 is YYEEEE. V lost 4 bases and J lost 0, with 13 bases in between. CDR3 loop: CASSRLGQMNTEAFF. The CDR3 DNA reads as TGTGCCAGCAGCCGGTTAGGGCAGATGAACACTGAAGCTTTCTTT. Full variable domain (missing parts from reference TRBV5-6 and TRBJ1-1): DAGVTQSPTHLIKTRGQQVTLRCSPKSGHDTVSWYQQALGQGPQFIFQYYEEEERQRGNFPDRFSGHQFPNYSSELNVNALLLGDSALYLCASSRLGQMNTEAFFGQGTRLTVV.

This clonotype was seen repeatedly, ten times or more. The chain uses TRBV20-1 and TRBJ2-1, with D unresolved. Trimming pared 3 bases from V and 3 bases from J, leaving 12 bases between. The CDR3 has 14 amino acids. CDR1 and CDR2 from the germline V gene are DFQATT and SNEGSKA (reference sequence). CDR3 bases: TGCAGTGCTAGTCGGGTCGGAATCTACAATGAGCAGTTCTTC. It is translated as CSASRVGIYNEQFF.

The chain joins TRBV5-4 to TRBJ2-1; D unresolved. The CDR3 is 17 amino acids. V was trimmed by 1 base and J by 2 bases, leaving 16 bases between them. The V gene's germline CDR1 is SGHNT and CDR2 YYREEE (reference sequence). The DNA of the CDR3 is TGTGCCAGCAGCTTGCGATTGGGGTGGGATACCTACAATGAGCAGTTCTTC. It yields the protein CASSLRLGWDTYNEQFF.

This clonotype was observed a few times. The chain links TRBV5-1 to TRBJ1-2; D is possibly TRBD1 (5 bases). Trimming removed 5 bases from V and 5 bases from J, with 13 bases in between. CDR1 is SGHRS, CDR2 YFSETQ, per germline. The length of the CDR3 is 13 residues. The CDR3 sequence: CASRSREGYGYTF. The CDR3 coding sequence is TGCGCCAGCAGGTCCAGGGAAGGTTATGGCTACACCTTC. The variable domain in full, completed from reference TRBV5-1 and TRBJ1-2, reads KAGVTQTPRYLIKTRGQQVTLSCSPISGHRSVSWYQQTPGQGLQFLFEYFSETQRNKGNFPGRFSGRQFSNSRSEMNVSTLELGDSALYLCASRSREGYGYTFGSGTRLTVV.

The V call is TRBV7-2, the J call TRBJ2-1; TRBD2 aligns across 8 bases. Per the germline V gene, CDR1 is SGHTA and CDR2 is FQGNSA. This CDR3 is 15 amino acids long. After removal of 2 bases from V and 5 bases from J, the junction contained 5 bases not matched to a gene. The CDR3, as DNA: TGTGCCAGCAGCTTAACCCAACTAGCGGACAATGAGCAGTTCTTC. It is translated as CASSLTQLADNEQFF.

This clonotype has ten or more counts. The chain couples TRBV7-2 to TRBJ2-3; the D gene is possibly TRBD2 (7 bases). V lost 8 bases to trimming and J lost 7 bases, with 19 bases between them. Germline V gene sequence: CDR1 SGHTA, CDR2 FQGNSA. The CDR3 length is 14 residues. CDR3: CASRIGGATYTQYF. CDR3 in DNA: TGTGCCAGCCGCATAGGGGGGGCGACCTATACGCAGTATTTT. Variable domain in full (rest from reference TRBV7-2 and TRBJ2-3): GAGVSQSPSNKVTEKGKDVELRCDPISGHTALYWYRQSLGQGLEFLIYFQGNSAPDKSGLPSDRFSAERTGGSVSTLTIQRTQQEDSAVYLCASRIGGATYTQYFGPGTRLTVL.

This clonotype was found many times. This rearrangement joins TRBV29-1 to TRBJ1-1, with D perhaps matching TRBD1 (6 bases). This CDR3 has 14 amino acids. Trimming left V 4 bases short and J 1 base short, with 13 bases between. Germline CDR1 and CDR2: SQVTM and ANQGSEA. The DNA of the CDR3 is TGCAGCGTTGGGATCCCGGGACAGAACACTGAAGCTTTCTTT. It encodes CSVGIPGQNTEAFF. The variable domain in full, completed from reference TRBV29-1 and TRBJ1-1, reads SAVISQKPSRDICQRGTSLTIQCQVDSQVTMMFWYRQQPGQSLTLIATANQGSEATYESGFVIDKFPISRPNLTFSTLTVSNMSPEDSSIYLCSVGIPGQNTEAFFGQGTRLTVV.

As concerns this clonotype: A clone one base away is much larger, so this may be a read error. The chain has TRBV7-9 and TRBJ2-3, with D unresolved. Germline-derived CDR1 and CDR2 are SEHNR and FQNEAQ (reference sequence). This CDR3 has 12 residues. The CDR3 sequence is CTSSPSTDTQYF. Here the CDR3 DNA reads TGTACCAGCAGCCCTTCTACAGATACGCAGTATTTT.

The V gene is TRBV11-2, the J gene TRBJ2-3; D possibly matches TRBD1 or TRBD2 (5 bases each). This CDR3 comprises 14 residues. Per the germline V gene, CDR1 is SGHAT and CDR2 is FQNNGV. V dropped 4 bases and J dropped 4 bases, with 12 bases sitting between them. The CDR3 is CASSSSRDPDTQYF. CDR3 nucleotides: TGTGCCAGCAGCTCTTCTCGGGACCCAGATACGCAGTATTTT. Looking up the rest from reference TRBV11-2 and TRBJ2-3 gives the full variable domain: EAGVAQSPRYKIIEKRQSVAFWCNPISGHATLYWYQQILGQGPKLLIQFQNNGVVDDSQLPKDRFSAERLKGVDSTLKIQPAKLEDSAVYLCASSSSRDPDTQYFGPGTRLTVL.

This clonotype was found a few times. V gene TRBV20-1 combines with J gene TRBJ2-3; TRBD2 aligns across 12 bases. The V segment lost 0 bases and the J segment 6 bases; nucleotides outside the gene matches: 7. CDR3 length: 16 amino acids. Looked up from germline, CDR1 is DFQATT and CDR2 is SNEGSKA (reference sequence). CDR3 bases: TGCAGTGCTAGAGAACTAGCGGGGGGAGGAGGCGATACGCAGTATTTT. Its translation is CSARELAGGGGDTQYF.

This clonotype was detected many times. CDR3 nucleotide sequence: TGCAGTGCCCTTCAAGGGGAGACCCAGTACTTC. Its protein is CSALQGETQYF. The chain has TRBV20-1 and TRBJ2-5; D not certain. This CDR3 is 11 amino acids long. CDR1 is DFQATT, CDR2 SNEGSKA, per germline (reference sequence). V lost 6 bases and J 5 bases, leaving 10 bases between the germline ends.

The gene calls are TRBV27 and TRBJ2-5; TRBD1 or TRBD2 may be the D gene (6 bases each). This CDR3 region has 14 residues. Trimming took 6 bases from V and 5 from J, leaving 16 bases between them. CDR1 MNHEY and CDR2 SMNVEV come from the germline V gene (reference sequence). Here the CDR3 DNA reads TGTGCCAGCAGGAGGGGGGAGCGCGGGGAGACCCAGTACTTC. Translating gives CASRRGERGETQYF.